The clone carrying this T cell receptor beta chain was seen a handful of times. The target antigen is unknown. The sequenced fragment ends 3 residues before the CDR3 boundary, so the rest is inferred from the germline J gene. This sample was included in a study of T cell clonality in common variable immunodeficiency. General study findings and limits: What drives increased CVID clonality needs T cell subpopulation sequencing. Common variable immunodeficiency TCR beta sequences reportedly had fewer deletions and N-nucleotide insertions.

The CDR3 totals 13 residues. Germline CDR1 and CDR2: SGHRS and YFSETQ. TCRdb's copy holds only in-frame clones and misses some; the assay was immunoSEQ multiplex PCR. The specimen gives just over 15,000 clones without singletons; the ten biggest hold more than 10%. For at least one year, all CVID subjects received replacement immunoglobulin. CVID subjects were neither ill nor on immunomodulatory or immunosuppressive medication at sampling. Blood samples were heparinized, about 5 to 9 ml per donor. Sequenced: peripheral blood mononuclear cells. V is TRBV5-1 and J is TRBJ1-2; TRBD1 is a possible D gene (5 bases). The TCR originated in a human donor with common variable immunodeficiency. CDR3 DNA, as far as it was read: TGCGCCAGCAGAGCGTCAGGGTTCACCGGC. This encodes CASRASGFTG. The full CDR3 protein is CASRASGFTGYTF.